One sample yielded the 7 T cell receptor beta chains listed below, sequenced in a study of CD8+ T cells in alopecia areata. Treatment of the sample: oral pan-JAK inhibitor, 5-10 mg twice daily. Isolated RNA was reverse transcribed into cDNA used as the sequencing template. Generated by immunoSEQ multiplex PCR, the TCRdb table keeps only in-frame clones and is missing some. Among approximately 280,000 clones listed, roughly 50% were seen once. Here the sequenced sample was CD4+ T cells sorted from blood, taken at week 24, from a patient treated with tofacitinib. These receptors were taken from a human donor with alopecia areata.

CDR3 in DNA: TGTGCCAGCACCCGGGACAGACTAGCCAAAAACATTCAGTACTTC. This gives the protein CASTRDRLAKNIQYF. The chain recombines TRBV2 with TRBJ2-4; 7 bases map to TRBD1. CDR3 length equals 15 residues. Germline lookup yields CDR1 SNHLY and CDR2 FYNNEI. V shed 7 bases, J shed 0 bases, and the junction held 6 bases outside the gene matches.

The chain recombines TRBV30 with TRBJ1-1; tentatively, D is TRBD1 (6 bases). Trimming took off 5 bases at V and 2 bases at J, with 12 bases between the two ends. CDR3 length: 13 amino acids. Germline assignment: CDR1 GTSNPN and CDR2 SVGIG (reference sequence). The CDR3 DNA reads TGTGCCTGGCGGGACATCCTTAACACTGAAGCTTTCTTT. Translated, it gives CAWRDILNTEAFF.

This clone showed up just a few times. The chain uses TRBV4-1 and TRBJ2-3; the D gene is possibly TRBD2 (7 bases). The CDR3 covers 18 residues. CDR1 is MGHRA and CDR2 is YSYEKL in the germline V gene. The V and J ends lost 1 base and 2 bases respectively, with 19 bases between them. This chain's CDR3 is CASSQASQDGGATDTQYF. The CDR3, as DNA: TGCGCCAGCAGCCAAGCCTCACAGGATGGGGGGGCCACAGATACGCAGTATTTT.

The chain combines TRBV28 with TRBJ2-4, with D possibly matching TRBD1 (5 bases). Between the trimmed V and J ends, which lost 6 bases and 8 bases, there was a span of 11 bases. CDR3 size: 12 residues. CDR1 and CDR2 from the germline V gene are MDHEN and SYDVKM. CDR3 sequence: CASRAGLDIQYF. The CDR3 nucleotides are TGTGCCAGCAGGGCAGGGTTGGACATTCAGTACTTC.

The rearrangement joins TRBV14 to TRBJ1-1; 7 nucleotides match TRBD1. After removal of 4 bases from V and 4 bases from J, the junction contained 9 bases not matched to a gene. The CDR3 has 15 amino acids. Germline V CDR1 and CDR2: SGHDN, FVKESK. CDR3 region: CASSRREGAGTEAFF. The DNA of the CDR3 is TGTGCCAGCAGCCGAAGAGAGGGGGCGGGCACTGAAGCTTTCTTT.

The chain has TRBV5-1 and TRBJ2-2, with D perhaps TRBD1 (6 bases). The V end was cut by 0 bases, the J end by 1 base, with 10 bases between. Per the germline V gene, CDR1 is SGHRS and CDR2 is YFSETQ. This CDR3 is 16 amino acids long. This CDR3 is CASSLAAQGNTGELFF. CDR3 DNA sequence: TGCGCCAGCAGCTTGGCGGCACAGGGGAACACCGGGGAGCTGTTTTTT.

The J gene is TRBJ2-7, the V gene TRBV14; tentatively, D is TRBD1 (7 bases). The V gene's germline CDR1 is SGHDN and CDR2 FVKESK. This CDR3 is built from 15 residues. Trimming stripped 6 bases from V and 6 bases from J, with 21 bases between. DNA of the CDR3: TGTGCCAGCAGTTCCGGTAGGGGGCGGCGGGGCGAGCAGTACTTC. Translating gives CASSSGRGRRGEQYF.